The clone carrying this TCR beta chain was recorded only once. This entry comes from a study of blood T cell repertoires in COVID-19. Across the study: Sites in the United States, Italy and Spain provided acute and convalescent COVID-19 samples. The analysed material was cDNA or gDNA that came from T cells, B-cell-depleted T cells, or PBMCs.

Original methodology: By means of reference gene primer amplification, nucleated cell counts were estimated. Profiling relied on immunoSEQ multiplex PCR, and the TCRdb table lists in-frame clones only, not all of them. V and J calls and clone size come straight from that table; D and trimming were deduced from the DNA. The sample carries roughly 230,000 clones, about 80% recorded once. Germline CDR1 reads SGHTA; CDR2 reads FQGTGA. This CDR3 spans 16 amino acids. V lost 5 bases to trimming and J lost 4 bases; unmatched junction nucleotides: 9. This TCR was recovered from a man aged 50-60 years with active or convalescent COVID-19. This rearrangement joins TRBV7-3 to TRBJ2-2; 8 bases fit TRBD2. The sample was peripheral blood. The CDR3 here is CASSPSAGGGTGELFF. CDR3 in DNA: TGTGCCAGCAGCCCCTCCGCGGGGGGCGGCACCGGGGAGCTGTTTTTT.